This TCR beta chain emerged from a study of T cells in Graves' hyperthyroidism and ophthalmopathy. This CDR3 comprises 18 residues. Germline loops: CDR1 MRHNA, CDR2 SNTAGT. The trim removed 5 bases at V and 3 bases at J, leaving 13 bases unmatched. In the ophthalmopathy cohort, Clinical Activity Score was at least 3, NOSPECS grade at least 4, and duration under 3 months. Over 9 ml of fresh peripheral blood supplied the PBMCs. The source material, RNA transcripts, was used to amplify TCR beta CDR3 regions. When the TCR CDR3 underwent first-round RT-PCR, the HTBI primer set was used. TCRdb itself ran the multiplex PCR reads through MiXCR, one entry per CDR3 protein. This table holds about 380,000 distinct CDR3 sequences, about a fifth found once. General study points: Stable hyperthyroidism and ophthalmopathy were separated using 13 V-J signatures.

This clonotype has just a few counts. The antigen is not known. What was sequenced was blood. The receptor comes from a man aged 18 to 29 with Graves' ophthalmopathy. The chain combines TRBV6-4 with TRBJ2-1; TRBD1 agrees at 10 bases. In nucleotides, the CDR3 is TGTGCCAGCAGTCAATGGGGGACAGGGGATGGAGGCTACAATGAGCAGTTCTTC. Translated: CASSQWGTGDGGYNEQFF.